One T cell receptor beta chain is described in this entry. These data come from a study of blood T cell repertoires in COVID-19. Overall study: The United States, Italy and Spain were the sources of the acute and convalescent COVID-19 samples. Sources were T cells, B-cell-depleted T cells, or PBMCs; the material itself was cDNA or gDNA.

Per the study methods: Amplification with reference gene primers provided the estimates of nucleated cell counts. TCRdb keeps only in-frame clones here, not all; method: immunoSEQ multiplex PCR. V and J calls and clone size come straight from that table; D and trimming were deduced from the DNA. The sample includes hundreds of thousands of clones, 70% to 85% of them seen just once. This CDR3 is 16 amino acids long. The ends lost 4 bases at V and 5 bases at J; junction bases unmatched: 9. CDR1 and CDR2 from the germline V gene are LGHNA and YNFKEQ. Sequenced sample: peripheral blood. This chain uses TRBV4-2 with TRBJ2-3, with 10 nucleotides matching TRBD2. The receptor was isolated from a middle-aged woman with active or convalescent COVID-19. The CDR3 DNA reads TGTGCCAGCAGCCCCTTAGCGGGGGGCCAAGGAGATACGCAGTATTTT. Residues: CASSPLAGGQGDTQYF.